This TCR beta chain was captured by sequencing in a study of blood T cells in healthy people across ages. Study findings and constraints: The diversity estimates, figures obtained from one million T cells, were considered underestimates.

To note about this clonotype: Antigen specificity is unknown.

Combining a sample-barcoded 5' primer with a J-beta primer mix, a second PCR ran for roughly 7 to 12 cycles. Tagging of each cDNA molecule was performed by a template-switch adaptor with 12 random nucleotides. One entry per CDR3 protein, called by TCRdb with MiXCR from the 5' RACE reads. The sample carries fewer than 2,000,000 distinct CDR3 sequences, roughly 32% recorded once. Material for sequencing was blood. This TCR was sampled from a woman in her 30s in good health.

The CDR3: CSAVNKNYGYTF. As DNA, the CDR3 is TGCAGTGCAGTTAATAAGAACTATGGCTACACCTTC. This chain links TRBV20-1 with TRBJ1-2; D gene ambiguous. CDR1 and CDR2 (germline): DFQATT, SNEGSKA (reference sequence). V was clipped by 6 bases and J by 2 bases, with 10 bases between them. The CDR3 has 12 amino acids.